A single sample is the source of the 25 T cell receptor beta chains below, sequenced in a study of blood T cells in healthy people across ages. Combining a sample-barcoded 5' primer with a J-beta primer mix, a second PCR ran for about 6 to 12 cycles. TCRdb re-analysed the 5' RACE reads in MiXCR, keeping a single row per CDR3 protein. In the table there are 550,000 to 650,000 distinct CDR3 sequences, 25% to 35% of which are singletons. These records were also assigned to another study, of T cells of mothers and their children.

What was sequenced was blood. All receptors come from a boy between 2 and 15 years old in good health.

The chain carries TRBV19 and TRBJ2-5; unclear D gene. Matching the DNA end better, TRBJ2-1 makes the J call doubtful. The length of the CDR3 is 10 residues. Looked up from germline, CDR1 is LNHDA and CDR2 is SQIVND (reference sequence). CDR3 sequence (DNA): TGTGCCAGTAGTGGCGTCACCCAGTTCTTC. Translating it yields CASSGVTQFF.

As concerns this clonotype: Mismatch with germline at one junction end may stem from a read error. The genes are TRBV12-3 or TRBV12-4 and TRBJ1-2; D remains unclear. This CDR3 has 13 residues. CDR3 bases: TGTGCCTGCAGTTTGGCCAGGTCCTATGGCTACACCTTC. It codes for CACSLARSYGYTF.

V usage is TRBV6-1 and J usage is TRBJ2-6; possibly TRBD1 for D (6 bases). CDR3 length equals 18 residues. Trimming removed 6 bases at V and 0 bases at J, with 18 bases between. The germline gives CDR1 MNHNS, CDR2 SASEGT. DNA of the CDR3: TGTGCCAGCAGACGAACAGGGTACGTGGCCTCTGGGGCCAACGTCCTGACTTTC. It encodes CASRRTGYVASGANVLTF.

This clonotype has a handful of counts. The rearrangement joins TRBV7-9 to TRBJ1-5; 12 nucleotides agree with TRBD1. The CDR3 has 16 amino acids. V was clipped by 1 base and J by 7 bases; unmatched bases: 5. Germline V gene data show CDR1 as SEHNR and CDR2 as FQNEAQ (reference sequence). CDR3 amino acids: CASSLVGTGGAQPQHF. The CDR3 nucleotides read TGTGCCAGCAGCTTAGTCGGGACAGGGGGCGCCCAGCCCCAGCATTTT. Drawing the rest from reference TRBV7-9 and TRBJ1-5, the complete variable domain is DTGVSQNPRHKITKRGQNVTFRCDPISEHNRLYWYRQTLGQGPEFLTYFQNEAQLEKSRLLSDRFSAERPKGSFSTLEIQRTEQGDSAMYLCASSLVGTGGAQPQHFGDGTRLSIL.

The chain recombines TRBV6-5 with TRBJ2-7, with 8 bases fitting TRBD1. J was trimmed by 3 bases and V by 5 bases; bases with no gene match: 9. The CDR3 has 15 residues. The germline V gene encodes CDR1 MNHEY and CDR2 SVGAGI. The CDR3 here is CASSHGGQGLYEQYF. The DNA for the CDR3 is TGTGCCAGCAGTCACGGTGGACAGGGACTCTACGAGCAGTACTTC.

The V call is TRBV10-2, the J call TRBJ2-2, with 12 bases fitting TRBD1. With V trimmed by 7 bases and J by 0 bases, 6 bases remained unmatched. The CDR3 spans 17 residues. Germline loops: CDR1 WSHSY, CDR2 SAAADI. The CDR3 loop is CASTGTGGASNTGELFF. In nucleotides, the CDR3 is TGCGCCAGCACCGGGACAGGGGGCGCATCGAACACCGGGGAGCTGTTTTTT.

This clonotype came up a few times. In nucleotides, the CDR3 is TGCGCCAGCAGCTTGGATGACACAGATACGCAGTATTTT. This encodes CASSLDDTDTQYF. The chain combines TRBV5-1 with TRBJ2-3; no clear D. V gave up 0 bases and J gave up 2 bases, with 4 bases separating them. The CDR3 has 13 residues. Germline loops: CDR1 SGHRS, CDR2 YFSETQ.

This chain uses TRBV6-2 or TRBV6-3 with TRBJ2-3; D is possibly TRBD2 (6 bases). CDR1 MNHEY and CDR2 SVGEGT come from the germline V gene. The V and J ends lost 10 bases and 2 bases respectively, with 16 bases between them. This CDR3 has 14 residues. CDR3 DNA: TGTGCCACCGACCCGGGGAGGTTCACAGATACGCAGTATTTT. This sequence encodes CATDPGRFTDTQYF.

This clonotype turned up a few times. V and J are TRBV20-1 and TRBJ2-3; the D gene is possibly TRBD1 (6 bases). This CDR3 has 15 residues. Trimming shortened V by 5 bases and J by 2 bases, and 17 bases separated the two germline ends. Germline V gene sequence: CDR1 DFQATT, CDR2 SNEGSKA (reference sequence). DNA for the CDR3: TGCAGTGCTTTACCACAGGGATTCGCCACAGATACGCAGTATTTT. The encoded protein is CSALPQGFATDTQYF.

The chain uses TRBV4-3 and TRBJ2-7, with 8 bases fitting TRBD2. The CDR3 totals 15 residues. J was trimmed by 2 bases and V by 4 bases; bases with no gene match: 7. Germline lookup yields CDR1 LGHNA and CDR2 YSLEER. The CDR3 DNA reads TGCGCCAGCAGCCTCCGAGGACTAGCTCCCTACGAGCAGTACTTC. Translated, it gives CASSLRGLAPYEQYF.

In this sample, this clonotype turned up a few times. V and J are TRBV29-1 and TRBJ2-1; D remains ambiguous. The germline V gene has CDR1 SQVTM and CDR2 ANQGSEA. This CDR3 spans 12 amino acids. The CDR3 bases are TGCATGAGCGCAAGCTCCTACAATGAGCAGTTCTTC. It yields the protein CMSASSYNEQFF.

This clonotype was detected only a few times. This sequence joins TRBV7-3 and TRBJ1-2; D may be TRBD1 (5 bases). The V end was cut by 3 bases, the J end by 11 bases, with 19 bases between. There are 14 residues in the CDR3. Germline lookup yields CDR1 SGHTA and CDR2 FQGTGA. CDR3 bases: TGTGCCAGCAGCTTGACTTCGGGGACCTTGGGATACACCTTC. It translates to CASSLTSGTLGYTF.

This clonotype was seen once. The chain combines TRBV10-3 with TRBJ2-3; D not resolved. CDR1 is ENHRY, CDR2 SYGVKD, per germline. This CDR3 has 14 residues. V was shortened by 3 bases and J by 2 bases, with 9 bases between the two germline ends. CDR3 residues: CAISDSRFTDTQYF. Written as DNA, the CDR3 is TGTGCCATCAGTGACAGCAGGTTCACAGATACGCAGTATTTT.

Here the CDR3 reads CASMTRDQPYEQYF. The CDR3 DNA sequence: TGTGCCAGCATGACCCGGGACCAACCCTACGAGCAGTACTTC. The chain recombines TRBV2 with TRBJ2-7; possibly TRBD1 or TRBD2 for D (5 bases each). The CDR3 loop spans 14 amino acids. The germline gives CDR1 SNHLY, CDR2 FYNNEI. V was cut by 7 bases and J by 2 bases, with 15 bases left in between.

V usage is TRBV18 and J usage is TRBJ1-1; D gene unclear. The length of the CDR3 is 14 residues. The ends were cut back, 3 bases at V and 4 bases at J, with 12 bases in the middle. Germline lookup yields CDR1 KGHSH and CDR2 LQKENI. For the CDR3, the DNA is TGTGCCAGCTCACCCGGGCGGGTCAGCACTGAAGCTTTCTTT. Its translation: CASSPGRVSTEAFF.

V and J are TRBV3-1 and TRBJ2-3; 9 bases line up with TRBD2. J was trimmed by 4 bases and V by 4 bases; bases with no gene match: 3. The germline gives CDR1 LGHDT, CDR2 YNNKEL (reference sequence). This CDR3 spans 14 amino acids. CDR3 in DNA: TGTGCCAGCAGCCCGGGGACTAGCCCAGATACGCAGTATTTT. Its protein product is CASSPGTSPDTQYF.

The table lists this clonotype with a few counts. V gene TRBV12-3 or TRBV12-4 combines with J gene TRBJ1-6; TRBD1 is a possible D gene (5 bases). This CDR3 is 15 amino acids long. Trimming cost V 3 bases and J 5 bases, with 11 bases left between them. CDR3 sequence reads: CASSLGQGNNSPLHF. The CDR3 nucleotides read TGTGCCAGCAGTTTGGGTCAGGGAAATAATTCACCCCTCCACTTT.

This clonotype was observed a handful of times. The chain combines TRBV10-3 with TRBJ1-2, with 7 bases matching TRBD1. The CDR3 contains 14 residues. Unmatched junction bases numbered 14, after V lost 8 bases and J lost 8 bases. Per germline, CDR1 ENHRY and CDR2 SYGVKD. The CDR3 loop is CAIPSGTVVPGYTF. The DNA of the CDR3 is TGTGCCATCCCATCCGGGACAGTCGTGCCGGGCTACACCTTC.

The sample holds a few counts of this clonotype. The CDR3 DNA follows: TGTGCCAGCAGCTTAGTTAGAGCGGGAGGGTCCTACAATGAGCAGTTCTTC. Amino acid sequence: CASSLVRAGGSYNEQFF. The rearrangement links TRBV7-2 to TRBJ2-1, with 10 nucleotides matching TRBD2. This CDR3 is 17 amino acids long. In germline, CDR1 is SGHTA, CDR2 FQGNSA. V gave up 1 base and J gave up 1 base; unmatched junction bases: 4. The variable domain in full, completed from reference TRBV7-2 and TRBJ2-1, reads GAGVSQSPSNKVTEKGKDVELRCDPISGHTALYWYRQSLGQGLEFLIYFQGNSAPDKSGLPSDRFSAERTGGSVSTLTIQRTQQEDSAVYLCASSLVRAGGSYNEQFFGPGTRLTVL.

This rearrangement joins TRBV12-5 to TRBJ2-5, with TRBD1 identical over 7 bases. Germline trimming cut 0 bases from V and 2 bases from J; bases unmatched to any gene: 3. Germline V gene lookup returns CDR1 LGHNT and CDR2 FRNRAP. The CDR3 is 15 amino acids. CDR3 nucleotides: TGTGCTAGTGGTTTGGTACCGGACAGGCAAGAGACCCAGTACTTC. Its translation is CASGLVPDRQETQYF.

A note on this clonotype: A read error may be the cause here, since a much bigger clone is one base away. The DNA of the CDR3 is TGTGCCAGCAGCTTTATCACCGGGGAGCTGTTTTTT. The encoded protein is CASSFITGELFF. The chain uses TRBV13 and TRBJ2-2; D call uncertain. V gave up 3 bases and J gave up 4 bases, with 3 bases separating them. In germline, CDR1 is PRHDT, CDR2 FYEKMQ (reference sequence). This CDR3 is built from 12 residues.

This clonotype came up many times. CDR3 sequence: CASSRDRGQETQYF. Written as DNA, the CDR3 is TGTGCCAGCAGCCGGGACAGGGGGCAAGAGACCCAGTACTTC. The chain couples TRBV27 to TRBJ2-5; 11 bases match TRBD1. The CDR3 covers 14 residues. Looked up from germline, CDR1 is MNHEY and CDR2 is SMNVEV (reference sequence). Germline trimming cut 6 bases from V and 2 bases from J; bases unmatched to any gene: 2.

The chain's CDR3 is CSGRTDNEQFF. CDR3 DNA sequence: TGCAGTGGGCGGACAGACAATGAGCAGTTCTTC. V is TRBV20-1 and J is TRBJ2-1; TRBD1 might be the D (6 bases). V lost 7 bases and J lost 5, with 9 bases in between. The length of the CDR3 is 11 residues. CDR1 DFQATT and CDR2 SNEGSKA come from the germline V gene (reference sequence).

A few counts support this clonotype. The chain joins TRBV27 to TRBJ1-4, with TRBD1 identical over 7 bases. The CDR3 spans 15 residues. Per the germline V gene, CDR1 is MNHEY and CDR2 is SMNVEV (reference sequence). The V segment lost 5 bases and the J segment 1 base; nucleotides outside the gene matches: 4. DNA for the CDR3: TGTGCCAGCAGTGGGGCAGGGGGAACTAATGAAAAACTGTTTTTT. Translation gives CASSGAGGTNEKLFF.

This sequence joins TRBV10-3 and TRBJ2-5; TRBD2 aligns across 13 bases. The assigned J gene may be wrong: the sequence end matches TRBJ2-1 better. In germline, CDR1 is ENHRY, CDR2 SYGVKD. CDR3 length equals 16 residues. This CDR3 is CAISDGTSGTDNEQFF. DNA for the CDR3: TGTGCCATCAGTGACGGGACTAGCGGGACCGACAATGAGCAGTTCTTC.